The following is a T cell receptor beta chain sequence with its context. Antigen: not known. This sample was taken from a study of shared clonotypes between healthy human individuals. Findings and limits, study-wide: Shared clonotypes across all four donors exceeded non-shared ones in generation probability. Naive subsets usually exceeded memory subsets in estimated richness.

Replicate PCRs from sorted subsets contained around 190 ng DNA, which is some 29,000 T cell genomes. Assay used: immunoSEQ multiplex PCR; TCRdb lists only in-frame clones, some missing. The table has approximately 530,000 clones, about 96% seen once. This CDR3 has 13 amino acids. Germline assignment: CDR1 SGHAT and CDR2 FQNNGV. V was trimmed by 1 base and J by 7 bases, leaving 8 bases between them. Subsets obtained from CD4+ cells comprised CD45RA+ naive and CD45RA-negative memory cells. The sequence derives from a woman aged 25 to 39 in good health. Sequencing used naive CD4+ T cells sorted from blood. The subset: CD45RA+ positively selected. The chain links TRBV11-2 to TRBJ1-3, with D hard to call. CDR3 in amino acids: CASSLGLQNTIYF. The DNA of the CDR3 is TGTGCCAGCAGCTTAGGCTTGCAGAACACCATATATTTT. Full variable domain (rest looked up from reference TRBV11-2 and TRBJ1-3): EAGVAQSPRYKIIEKRQSVAFWCNPISGHATLYWYQQILGQGPKLLIQFQNNGVVDDSQLPKDRFSAERLKGVDSTLKIQPAKLEDSAVYLCASSLGLQNTIYFGEGSWLTVV.